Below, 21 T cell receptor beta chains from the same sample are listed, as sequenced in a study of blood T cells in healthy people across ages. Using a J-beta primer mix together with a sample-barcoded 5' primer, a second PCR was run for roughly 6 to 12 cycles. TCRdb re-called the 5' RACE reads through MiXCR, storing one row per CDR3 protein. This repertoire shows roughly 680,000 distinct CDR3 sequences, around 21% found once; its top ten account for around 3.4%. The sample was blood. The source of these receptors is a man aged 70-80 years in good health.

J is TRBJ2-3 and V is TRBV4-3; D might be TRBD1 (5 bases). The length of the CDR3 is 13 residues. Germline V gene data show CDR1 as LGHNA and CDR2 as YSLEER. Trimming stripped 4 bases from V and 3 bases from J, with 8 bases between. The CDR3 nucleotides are TGCGCCAGCAGCCGACAGAATACAGATACGCAGTATTTT. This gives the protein CASSRQNTDTQYF.

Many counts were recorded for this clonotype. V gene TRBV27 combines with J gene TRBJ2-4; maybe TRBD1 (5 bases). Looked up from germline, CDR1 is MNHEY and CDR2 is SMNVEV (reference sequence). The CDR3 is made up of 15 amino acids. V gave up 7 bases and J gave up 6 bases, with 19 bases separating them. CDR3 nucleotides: TGTGCCAGCACCCCGCTAGGGGCAGGAGCAAACATTCAGTACTTC. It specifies CASTPLGAGANIQYF.

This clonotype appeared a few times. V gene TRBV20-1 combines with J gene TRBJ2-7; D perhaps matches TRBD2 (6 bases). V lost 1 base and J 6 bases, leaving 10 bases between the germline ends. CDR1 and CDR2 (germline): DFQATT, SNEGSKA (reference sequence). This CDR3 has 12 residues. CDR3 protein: CSARGPTSEQYF. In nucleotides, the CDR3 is TGCAGTGCTAGAGGTCCGACTAGCGAGCAGTACTTC.

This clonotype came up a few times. The CDR3 nucleotides read TGTGCCACCAGTACTTCCCAGGGGAACATTCAGTACTTC. It yields the protein CATSTSQGNIQYF. V usage is TRBV15 and J usage is TRBJ2-4, with a tentative D call TRBD1 (6 bases). The V and J ends lost 6 bases and 7 bases respectively, with 13 bases between them. Germline V CDR1 and CDR2: LNHNV, YYDKDF (reference sequence). The CDR3 runs to 13 residues.

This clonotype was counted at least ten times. CDR3 residues: CASSQYRVNGYTF. The CDR3 DNA is TGTGCCAGCAGCCAGTACAGGGTGAATGGCTACACCTTC. V usage is TRBV14 and J usage is TRBJ1-2; tentative D call: TRBD1 (6 bases). V lost 3 bases and J lost 6, with 11 bases in between. Germline V lookup: CDR1 SGHDN, CDR2 FVKESK. The CDR3 consists of 13 residues.

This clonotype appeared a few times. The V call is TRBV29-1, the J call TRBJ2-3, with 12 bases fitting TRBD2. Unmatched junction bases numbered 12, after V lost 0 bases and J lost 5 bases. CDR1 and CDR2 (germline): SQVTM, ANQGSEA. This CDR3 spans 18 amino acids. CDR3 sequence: CSVEDRILAGGSLDTQYF. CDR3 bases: TGCAGCGTTGAAGATCGAATACTAGCGGGAGGTTCCCTAGATACGCAGTATTTT.

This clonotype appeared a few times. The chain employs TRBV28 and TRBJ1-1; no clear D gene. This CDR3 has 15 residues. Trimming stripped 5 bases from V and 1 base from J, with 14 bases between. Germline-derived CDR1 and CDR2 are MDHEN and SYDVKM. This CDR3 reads CASSPAGWANTEAFF. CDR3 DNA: TGTGCCAGCAGTCCCGCGGGGTGGGCGAACACTGAAGCTTTCTTT.

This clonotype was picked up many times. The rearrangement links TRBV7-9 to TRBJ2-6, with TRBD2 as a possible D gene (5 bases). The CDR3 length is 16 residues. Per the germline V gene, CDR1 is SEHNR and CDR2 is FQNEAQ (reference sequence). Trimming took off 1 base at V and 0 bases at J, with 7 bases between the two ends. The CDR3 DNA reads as TGTGCCAGCAGCTTAGGTGGGAGCTCTGGGGCCAACGTCCTGACTTTC. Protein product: CASSLGGSSGANVLTF.

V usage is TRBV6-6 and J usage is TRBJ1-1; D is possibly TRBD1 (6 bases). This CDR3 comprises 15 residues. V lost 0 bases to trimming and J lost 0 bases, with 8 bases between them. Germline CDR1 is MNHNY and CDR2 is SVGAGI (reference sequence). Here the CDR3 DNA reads TGTGCCAGCAGTTACTCGAGGGGGATGAACACTGAAGCTTTCTTT. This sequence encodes CASSYSRGMNTEAFF.

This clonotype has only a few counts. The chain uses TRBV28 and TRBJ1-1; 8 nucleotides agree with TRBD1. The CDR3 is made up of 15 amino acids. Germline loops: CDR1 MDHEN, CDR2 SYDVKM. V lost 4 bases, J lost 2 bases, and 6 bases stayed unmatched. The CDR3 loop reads CASSYVGQGNTEAFF. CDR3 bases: TGTGCCAGCAGTTACGTCGGACAGGGTAACACTGAAGCTTTCTTT. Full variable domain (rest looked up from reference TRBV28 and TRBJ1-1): DVKVTQSSRYLVKRTGEKVFLECVQDMDHENMFWYRQDPGLGLRLIYFSYDVKMKEKGDIPEGYSVSREKKERFSLILESASTNQTSMYLCASSYVGQGNTEAFFGQGTRLTVV.

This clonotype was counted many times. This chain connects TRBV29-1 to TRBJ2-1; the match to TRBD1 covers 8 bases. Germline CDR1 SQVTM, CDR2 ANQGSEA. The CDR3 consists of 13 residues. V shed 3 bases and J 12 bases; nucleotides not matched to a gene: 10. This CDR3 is CSVDLAGGETQFF. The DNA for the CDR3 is TGCAGCGTTGACTTAGCAGGGGGCGAGACGCAGTTCTTC.

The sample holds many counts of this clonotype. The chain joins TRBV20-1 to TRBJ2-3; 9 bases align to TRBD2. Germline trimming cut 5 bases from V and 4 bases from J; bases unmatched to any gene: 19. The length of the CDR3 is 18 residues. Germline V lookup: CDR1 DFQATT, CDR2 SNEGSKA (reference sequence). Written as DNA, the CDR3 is TGCAGTGCTCCTAAAGACACCATTAGCGGGAGTCTGGCAGATACGCAGTATTTT. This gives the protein CSAPKDTISGSLADTQYF.

The CDR3 region has the DNA TGTGCCAGCAGCTTAACAAGCGGGAGCCATACGGCAGATACGCAGTATTTT. This gives the protein CASSLTSGSHTADTQYF. This chain connects TRBV7-6 to TRBJ2-3, with 8 bases that match TRBD2. Germline V lookup: CDR1 SGHVS, CDR2 FNYEAQ. This CDR3 comprises 17 residues. The J segment lost 4 bases and the V segment lost 2 bases, leaving 11 bases of the junction unmatched. Full variable domain (rest looked up from reference TRBV7-6 and TRBJ2-3): GAGVSQSPRYKVTKRGQDVALRCDPISGHVSLYWYRQALGQGPEFLTYFNYEAQQDKSGLPNDRFSAERPEGSISTLTIQRTEQRDSAMYRCASSLTSGSHTADTQYFGPGTRLTVL.

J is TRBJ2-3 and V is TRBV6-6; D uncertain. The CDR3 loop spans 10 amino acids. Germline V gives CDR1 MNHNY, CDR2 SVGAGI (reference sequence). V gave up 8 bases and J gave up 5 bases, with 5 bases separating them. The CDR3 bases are TGTGCCAGCGAGAAAGATACGCAGTATTTT. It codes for CASEKDTQYF.

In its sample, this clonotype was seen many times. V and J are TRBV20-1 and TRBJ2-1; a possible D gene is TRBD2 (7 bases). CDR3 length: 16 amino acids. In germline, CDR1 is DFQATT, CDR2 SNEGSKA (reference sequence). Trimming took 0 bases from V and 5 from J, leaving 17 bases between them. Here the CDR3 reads CSAREVERDNNNEQFF. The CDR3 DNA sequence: TGCAGTGCTAGAGAAGTCGAGCGGGACAATAACAATGAGCAGTTCTTC.

Here the CDR3 DNA reads TGTGCCAGCAGCTTATCGCCAGCGGGAGGGCAAGAGACCCAGTACTTC. Protein product: CASSLSPAGGQETQYF. The chain is built from TRBV7-8 and TRBJ2-5, with 10 bases identical to TRBD2. This CDR3 contains 16 residues. The V and J ends lost 2 bases and 2 bases, in that order; junction bases with no gene match: 5. Germline V lookup: CDR1 SGHVS, CDR2 FQNEAQ.

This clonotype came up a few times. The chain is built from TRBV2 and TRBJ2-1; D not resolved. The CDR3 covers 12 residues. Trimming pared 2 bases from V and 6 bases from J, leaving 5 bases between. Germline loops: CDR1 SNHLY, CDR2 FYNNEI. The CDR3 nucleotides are TGTGCCAGCAGTGAAATTAGCAATGAGCAGTTCTTC. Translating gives CASSEISNEQFF.

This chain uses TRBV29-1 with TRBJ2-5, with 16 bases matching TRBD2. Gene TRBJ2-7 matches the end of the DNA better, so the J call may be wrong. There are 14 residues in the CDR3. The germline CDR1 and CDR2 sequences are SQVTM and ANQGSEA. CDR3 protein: CSVGTSGRAYEQYF. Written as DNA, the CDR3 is TGCAGCGTCGGGACTAGCGGGAGGGCCTACGAGCAGTACTTC.

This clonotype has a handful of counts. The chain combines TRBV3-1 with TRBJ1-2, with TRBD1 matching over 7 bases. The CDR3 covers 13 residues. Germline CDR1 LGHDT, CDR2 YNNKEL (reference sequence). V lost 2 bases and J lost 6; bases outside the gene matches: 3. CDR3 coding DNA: TGTGCCAGCAGCCAACGGGACAGCAATGGCTACACCTTC. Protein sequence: CASSQRDSNGYTF.

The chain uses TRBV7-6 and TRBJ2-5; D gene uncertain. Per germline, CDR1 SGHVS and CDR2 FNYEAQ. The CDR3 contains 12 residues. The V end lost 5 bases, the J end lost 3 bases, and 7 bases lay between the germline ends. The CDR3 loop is CASSAREETQYF. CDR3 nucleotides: TGTGCCAGCAGCGCCCGAGAAGAGACCCAGTACTTC. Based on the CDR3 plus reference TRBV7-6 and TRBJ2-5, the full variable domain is GAGVSQSPRYKVTKRGQDVALRCDPISGHVSLYWYRQALGQGPEFLTYFNYEAQQDKSGLPNDRFSAERPEGSISTLTIQRTEQRDSAMYRCASSAREETQYFGPGTRLLVL.

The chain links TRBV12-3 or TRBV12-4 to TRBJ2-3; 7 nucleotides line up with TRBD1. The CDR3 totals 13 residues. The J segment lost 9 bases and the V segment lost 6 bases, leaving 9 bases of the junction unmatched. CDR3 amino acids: CASRRAVQGTQYF. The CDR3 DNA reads TGTGCCAGCAGGCGAGCGGTACAGGGGACGCAGTATTTT.